The 6 T cell receptor beta chains below all came from one sample that was sequenced in a study of molecular identifiers for immune sequencing clone quantification. TCRdb reprocessed the PCR reads with MiXCR, giving one entry per CDR3 protein. The sample carries about 640,000 distinct CDR3 sequences, 15% to 20% recorded once. Sequencing input: naive CD8+ T cells from blood, with Jurkat cell RNA spiked in. Subset here: FACS-sorted CD8+CD4-CCR7+CD45RA+ naive T cells. The receptors originated from a human donor in good health. Some libraries in this study had Jurkat cell RNA spiked in.

This clonotype was seen at least ten times. This chain connects TRBV29-1 to TRBJ1-1, with 7 bases identical to TRBD1. J lost 2 bases, V lost 3 bases, and 6 bases had no gene match. The CDR3 spans 14 residues. Germline values: CDR1 SQVTM, CDR2 ANQGSEA. The CDR3 nucleotides read TGCAGCGTTGATATGGTAGGGGGCAACACTGAAGCTTTCTTT. This sequence encodes CSVDMVGGNTEAFF.

This clonotype was detected ten times or more. The rearrangement uses TRBV27 and TRBJ1-5; TRBD1 is a possible D gene (5 bases). V lost 2 bases, J lost 4 bases, and 12 bases lay in between. This CDR3 spans 15 amino acids. From germline, CDR1 is MNHEY and CDR2 SMNVEV (reference sequence). CDR3 residues: CASSLGSGQNQPQHF. In nucleotides, the CDR3 is TGTGCCAGCAGTTTAGGGTCGGGGCAGAATCAGCCCCAGCATTTT.

The chain is built from TRBV10-2 and TRBJ2-7; 9 bases match TRBD1. Germline-derived CDR1 and CDR2 are WSHSY and SAAADI. V shed 6 bases, J shed 0 bases, and the junction held 3 bases outside the gene matches. The CDR3 is made up of 14 amino acids. The CDR3 spells CASRLDRGSYEQYF. The CDR3 nucleotides are TGCGCCAGCAGACTGGACAGGGGCTCCTACGAGCAGTACTTC.

The chain couples TRBV19 to TRBJ2-5, with 10 bases lining up with TRBD2. J gave up 1 base and V 5 bases, and 10 bases lay outside the gene matches. The CDR3 has 17 amino acids. Germline V CDR1 and CDR2: LNHDA, SQIVND (reference sequence). CDR3 loop: CASSDPIAGGTQETQYF. The CDR3 bases are TGTGCCAGTAGTGACCCCATAGCGGGGGGAACCCAAGAGACCCAGTACTTC.

As for this clonotype: The conserved closing phenylalanine or tryptophan is absent in this CDR3, likely reflecting a read error. This chain joins TRBV29-1 and TRBJ2-7, with TRBD1 matching over 7 bases. Looked up from germline, CDR1 is SQVTM and CDR2 is ANQGSEA. Trimming at V came to 5 bases and at J to 4 bases, leaving 8 bases not matched to a gene. The length of the CDR3 is 13 residues. In nucleotides, the CDR3 is TGCAGCGTTCGGGACAGTGGATCGTACGAGCAGTACTCC. Its protein product is CSVRDSGSYEQYS.

This clonotype has a handful of counts. The rearrangement links TRBV7-9 to TRBJ2-1; 9 bases map to TRBD2. From germline, CDR1 is SEHNR and CDR2 FQNEAQ (reference sequence). The CDR3 contains 18 residues. Trimming removed 3 bases from V and 2 bases from J; junction bases left unmatched: 11. The CDR3 sequence: CASSLDLSGSPTYNEQFF. The CDR3 coding sequence is TGTGCCAGCAGCTTGGACCTTAGCGGGAGCCCAACCTACAATGAGCAGTTCTTC. Using reference TRBV7-9 and TRBJ2-1 for the parts outside the CDR3, the full variable domain is DTGVSQNPRHKITKRGQNVTFRCDPISEHNRLYWYRQTLGQGPEFLTYFQNEAQLEKSRLLSDRFSAERPKGSFSTLEIQRTEQGDSAMYLCASSLDLSGSPTYNEQFFGPGTRLTVL.